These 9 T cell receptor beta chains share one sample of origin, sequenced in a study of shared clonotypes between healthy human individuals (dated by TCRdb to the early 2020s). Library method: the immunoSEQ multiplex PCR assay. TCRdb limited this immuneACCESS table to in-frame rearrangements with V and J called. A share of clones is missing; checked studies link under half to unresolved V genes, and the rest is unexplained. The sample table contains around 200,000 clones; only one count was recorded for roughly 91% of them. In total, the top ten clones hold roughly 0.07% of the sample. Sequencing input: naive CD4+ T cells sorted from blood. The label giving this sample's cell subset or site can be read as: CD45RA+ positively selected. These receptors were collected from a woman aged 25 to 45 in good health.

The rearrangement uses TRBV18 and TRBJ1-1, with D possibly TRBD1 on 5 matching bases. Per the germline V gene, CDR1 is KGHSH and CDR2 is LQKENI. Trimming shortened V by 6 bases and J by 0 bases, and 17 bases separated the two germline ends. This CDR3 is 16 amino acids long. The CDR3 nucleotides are TGTGCCAGCTCGCCCATGGCGGGGGGTGTGAACACTGAAGCTTTCTTT. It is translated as CASSPMAGGVNTEAFF.

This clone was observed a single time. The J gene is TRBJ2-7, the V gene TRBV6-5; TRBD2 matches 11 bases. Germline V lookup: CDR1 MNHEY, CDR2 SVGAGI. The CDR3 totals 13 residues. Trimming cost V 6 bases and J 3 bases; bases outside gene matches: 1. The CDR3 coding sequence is TGTGCCAGCAGGACTAGCGGGATCTACGAGCAGTACTTC. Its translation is CASRTSGIYEQYF.

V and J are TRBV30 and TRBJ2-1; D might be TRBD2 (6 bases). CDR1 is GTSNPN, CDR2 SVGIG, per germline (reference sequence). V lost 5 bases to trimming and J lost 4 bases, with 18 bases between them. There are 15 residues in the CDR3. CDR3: CAWEEMGLHYNEQFF. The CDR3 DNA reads TGTGCCTGGGAAGAAATGGGACTCCATTACAATGAGCAGTTCTTC.

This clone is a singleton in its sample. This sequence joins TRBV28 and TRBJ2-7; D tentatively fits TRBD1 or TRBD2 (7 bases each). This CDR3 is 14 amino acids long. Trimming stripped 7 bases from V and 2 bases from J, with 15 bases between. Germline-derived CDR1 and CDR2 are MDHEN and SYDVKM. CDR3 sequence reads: CASNLQGTTYEQYF. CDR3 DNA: TGTGCCAGCAACCTACAGGGGACTACCTACGAGCAGTACTTC.

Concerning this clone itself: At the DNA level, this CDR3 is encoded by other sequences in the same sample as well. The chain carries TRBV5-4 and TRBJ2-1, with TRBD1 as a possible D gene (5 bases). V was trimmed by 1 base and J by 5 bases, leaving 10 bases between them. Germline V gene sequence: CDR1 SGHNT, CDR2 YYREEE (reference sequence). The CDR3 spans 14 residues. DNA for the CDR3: TGTGCCAGCAGCTTGAAACAGGTCGACAATGAGCAGTTCTTC. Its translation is CASSLKQVDNEQFF.

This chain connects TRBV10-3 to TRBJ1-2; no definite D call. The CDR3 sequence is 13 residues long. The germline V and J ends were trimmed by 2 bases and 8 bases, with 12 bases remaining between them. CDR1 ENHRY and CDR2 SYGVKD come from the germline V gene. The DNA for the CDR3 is TGTGCCATCAGTGAGGAGGATGCTAGGGGCTACACCTTC. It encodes CAISEEDARGYTF.

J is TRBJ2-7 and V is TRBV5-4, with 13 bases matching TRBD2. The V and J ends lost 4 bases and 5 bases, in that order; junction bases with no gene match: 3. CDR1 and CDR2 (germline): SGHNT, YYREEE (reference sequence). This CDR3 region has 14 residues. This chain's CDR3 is CASSSGLAGDEQYF. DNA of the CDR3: TGTGCCAGCAGCAGTGGACTAGCGGGAGACGAGCAGTACTTC.

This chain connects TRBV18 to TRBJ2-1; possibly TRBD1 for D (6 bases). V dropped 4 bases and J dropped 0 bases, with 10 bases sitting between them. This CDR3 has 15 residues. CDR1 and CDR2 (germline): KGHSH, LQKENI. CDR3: CASSHGQSSYNEQFF. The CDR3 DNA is TGTGCCAGCTCACACGGACAGAGCTCCTACAATGAGCAGTTCTTC.

As DNA, the CDR3 is TGTGCCAGCACCCATGGGGGGGGACTAGCCAAAAACATTCAGTACTTC. This translates into CASTHGGGLAKNIQYF. This rearrangement joins TRBV11-2 to TRBJ2-4, with 7 bases identical to TRBD2. The CDR3 spans 16 residues. The ends lost 7 bases at V and 0 bases at J; junction bases unmatched: 9. CDR1 is SGHAT, CDR2 FQNNGV, per germline.